Presented here are 29 T cell receptor beta chains from one specimen sequenced in a study of T cell changes during pregnancy in multiple sclerosis. The data were produced by immunoSEQ multiplex PCR, yet TCRdb's version contains in-frame clones alone and is incomplete. The sample has under 65,000 clones; roughly 92% are singletons. The sample was CD8+ T cells from peripheral blood mononuclear cells, taken in the third trimester of pregnancy. All receptors come from a female donor with multiple sclerosis, enrolled in a pregnancy study.

V usage is TRBV28 and J usage is TRBJ2-1; the D is unclear. CDR1 and CDR2 (germline): MDHEN, SYDVKM. The CDR3 contains 16 residues. Deletions cut 1 base from V and 0 bases from J, with 10 bases between. The CDR3 bases are TGTGCCAGCAGTTTATACAGCTCGAGCTCCTACAATGAGCAGTTCTTC. This encodes CASSLYSSSSYNEQFF.

The CDR3 reads CASSEGQGPSFQHF. The DNA of the CDR3 is TGTGCCAGCAGTGAGGGACAGGGGCCATCTTTCCAGCATTTT. The chain couples TRBV2 to TRBJ1-5, with TRBD1 matching over 10 bases. J lost 12 bases, V lost 3 bases, and 8 bases had no gene match. CDR3 length: 14 amino acids. Germline assignment: CDR1 SNHLY and CDR2 FYNNEI. Based on the CDR3 plus reference TRBV2 and TRBJ1-5, the full variable domain is EPEVTQTPSHQVTQMGQEVILRCVPISNHLYFYWYRQILGQKVEFLVSFYNNEISEKSEIFDDQFSVERPDGSNFTLKIRSTKLEDSAMYFCASSEGQGPSFQHFGDGTRLSIL.

The J gene is TRBJ2-1, the V gene TRBV7-3, with 9 positions matching TRBD2. Germline V gives CDR1 SGHTA, CDR2 FQGTGA. The CDR3 loop spans 14 amino acids. J was trimmed by 4 bases and V by 3 bases; bases with no gene match: 1. The CDR3 loop reads CASSLTSGYNEQFF. CDR3 DNA: TGTGCCAGCAGCTTGACTAGCGGATACAATGAGCAGTTCTTC.

CDR3: CSAGSGSGFRNEQFF. The CDR3 DNA sequence: TGCAGCGCTGGTAGCGGGAGCGGGTTTCGGAATGAGCAGTTCTTC. The V and J genes are TRBV29-1 and TRBJ2-1, with 9 bases that match TRBD2. CDR1 is SQVTM and CDR2 is ANQGSEA in the germline V gene. The V segment lost 7 bases and the J segment 7 bases; nucleotides outside the gene matches: 14. CDR3 size: 15 residues.

The V call is TRBV30, the J call TRBJ1-1; D might be TRBD1 (5 bases). The CDR3 runs 13 residues. Trimming took off 3 bases at V and 1 base at J, with 9 bases between the two ends. CDR1 is GTSNPN, CDR2 SVGIG, per germline (reference sequence). CDR3 amino acids: CAWRITGNTEAFF. CDR3 DNA sequence: TGTGCCTGGAGGATAACAGGGAACACTGAAGCTTTCTTT.

The rearrangement links TRBV4-1 to TRBJ1-2; 7 bases match TRBD1. V was clipped by 0 bases and J by 4 bases; unmatched bases: 5. Per germline, CDR1 MGHRA and CDR2 YSYEKL. The CDR3 is made up of 15 amino acids. The CDR3 is CASSQEGTDFYGYTF. CDR3 DNA: TGCGCCAGCAGCCAAGAAGGGACAGACTTCTATGGCTACACCTTC.

The J gene is TRBJ2-3, the V gene TRBV6-1, with 11 bases that match TRBD2. V lost 6 bases, J lost 4 bases, and 6 bases stayed unmatched. This CDR3 has 15 amino acids. The germline V gene has CDR1 MNHNS and CDR2 SASEGT. The CDR3, as DNA: TGTGCCAGCAGGGAGGGGACTAGCGGCTCAGATACGCAGTATTTT. Translated, it gives CASREGTSGSDTQYF.

The chain uses TRBV19 and TRBJ2-1; D is perhaps TRBD2 (5 bases). CDR3 size: 13 residues. CDR1 and CDR2 from the germline V gene are LNHDA and SQIVND (reference sequence). Trimming removed 10 bases from V and 1 base from J, with 11 bases in between. For the CDR3, the DNA is TGTGCCACAAGCCGGGGTTCCTACAATGAGCAGTTCTTC. Encoded protein: CATSRGSYNEQFF.

The rearrangement uses TRBV19 and TRBJ2-7; 7 bases are shared with TRBD1. CDR3 length equals 13 residues. J lost 7 bases, V lost 1 base, and 4 bases had no gene match. The V gene's germline CDR1 is LNHDA and CDR2 SQIVND (reference sequence). The DNA of the CDR3 is TGTGCCAGTAGTATAGTACAGGGGAGAGAGCAGTACTTC. It specifies CASSIVQGREQYF.

The chain combines TRBV11-2 with TRBJ2-7; 8 nucleotides agree with TRBD1. Germline trimming cut 1 base from V and 7 bases from J; bases unmatched to any gene: 12. This CDR3 comprises 16 residues. Germline V CDR1 and CDR2: SGHAT, FQNNGV. CDR3 in DNA: TGTGCCAGCAGCTTAGTCCGACAGGGGACGGAGGGTGAGCAGTACTTC. Residues: CASSLVRQGTEGEQYF.

This chain uses TRBV7-9 with TRBJ1-1; 9 bases fit TRBD1. The length of the CDR3 is 14 residues. The ends lost 3 bases at V and 7 bases at J; junction bases unmatched: 6. Looked up from germline, CDR1 is SEHNR and CDR2 is FQNEAQ (reference sequence). The CDR3, as DNA: TGTGCCAGCAGCTTTTCCGGGACAGGGCTTGAAGCTTTCTTT. It specifies CASSFSGTGLEAFF.

The chain has TRBV7-6 and TRBJ1-4; TRBD1 matches at 9 bases. Germline CDR1 and CDR2: SGHVS and FNYEAQ. The CDR3 spans 15 residues. The ends lost 5 bases at V and 8 bases at J; junction bases unmatched: 9. This CDR3 is CASSRRRDREEKLFF. The CDR3 nucleotides are TGTGCCAGCAGCCGTAGGAGGGACAGGGAGGAAAAACTGTTTTTT.

Only one count was recorded for this clone. This chain links TRBV27 with TRBJ2-7; 9 nucleotides match TRBD1. The CDR3 covers 16 residues. The J segment lost 5 bases and the V segment lost 2 bases, leaving 10 bases of the junction unmatched. Per the germline V gene, CDR1 is MNHEY and CDR2 is SMNVEV (reference sequence). Written as DNA, the CDR3 is TGTGCCAGCAGTTTAGGCCCCGGGACAGGGAAAAACGAGCAGTACTTC. Translated: CASSLGPGTGKNEQYF.

This clone was seen a few times. This chain uses TRBV19 with TRBJ2-3, with TRBD2 matching over 12 bases. The ends lost 5 bases at V and 3 bases at J; junction bases unmatched: 0. This CDR3 is 14 amino acids long. Germline CDR1 and CDR2: LNHDA and SQIVND (reference sequence). CDR3 loop: CASSGTSGTDTQYF. The DNA for the CDR3 is TGTGCCAGTAGTGGGACTAGCGGGACAGATACGCAGTATTTT.

The chain is built from TRBV29-1 and TRBJ2-1, with 8 nucleotides matching TRBD1. The V gene's germline CDR1 is SQVTM and CDR2 ANQGSEA. The CDR3 is 14 residues long. With V trimmed by 7 bases and J by 2 bases, 7 bases remained unmatched. This CDR3 reads CSGARQGPYNEQFF. In DNA, the CDR3 is TGCAGCGGGGCCCGACAGGGGCCCTACAATGAGCAGTTCTTC.

This clone is a singleton in its sample. This chain links TRBV27 with TRBJ2-7; 10 bases are a match to TRBD2. The CDR3 is 15 amino acids. Trimming cost V 6 bases and J 5 bases; bases outside gene matches: 10. Germline lookup yields CDR1 MNHEY and CDR2 SMNVEV (reference sequence). CDR3: CASSSAGGRVHEQYF. The CDR3, as DNA: TGTGCCAGCAGCTCAGCGGGAGGGCGGGTCCACGAGCAGTACTTC.

The table lists this clone with a count of one. The chain has TRBV28 and TRBJ2-1; 7 nucleotides align to TRBD2. CDR3 length: 14 residues. The germline CDR1 and CDR2 sequences are MDHEN and SYDVKM. Unmatched junction bases numbered 7, after V lost 6 bases and J lost 5 bases. CDR3: CASSYQGGDNEQFF. CDR3 nucleotide sequence: TGTGCCAGCAGCTACCAGGGAGGGGACAATGAGCAGTTCTTC.

The chain couples TRBV9 to TRBJ2-7; TRBD2 matches 8 bases. The CDR3 is made up of 13 amino acids. Trimming took 5 bases from V and 6 from J; bases not matched to a gene: 7. Germline CDR1 reads SGDLS; CDR2 reads YYNGEE. The CDR3 DNA reads as TGTGCCAGCAGTCAGGCTAGCGGGTTCGAGCAGTACTTC. Amino acids: CASSQASGFEQYF.

The chain recombines TRBV29-1 with TRBJ1-2; 9 nucleotides align to TRBD1. CDR1 SQVTM and CDR2 ANQGSEA come from the germline V gene. The CDR3 consists of 12 residues. V lost 6 bases and J lost 8; bases outside the gene matches: 7. CDR3 nucleotides: TGCAGCGTCCCAGACAGGGGGGAAGGCTACACCTTC. It translates to CSVPDRGEGYTF.

The rearrangement links TRBV7-9 to TRBJ2-1; 9 bases match TRBD2. With V trimmed by 0 bases and J by 12 bases, 15 bases remained unmatched. The length of the CDR3 is 17 residues. Per the germline V gene, CDR1 is SEHNR and CDR2 is FQNEAQ (reference sequence). CDR3 DNA sequence: TGTGCCAGCAGCTTAGCCGGGGCGGGAGGGAGTTACAATTGGCAGTTCTTC. Translated: CASSLAGAGGSYNWQFF.

In this sample, this clone turned up once. The rearrangement uses TRBV30 and TRBJ1-2; no clear D. The V and J ends lost 0 bases and 0 bases respectively, with 8 bases between them. Germline values: CDR1 GTSNPN, CDR2 SVGIG (reference sequence). This CDR3 is built from 14 residues. As DNA, the CDR3 is TGTGCCTGGAGTGTGCCAGGCTCTAACTATGGCTACACCTTC. It encodes CAWSVPGSNYGYTF.

The chain links TRBV5-4 to TRBJ2-7; TRBD1 agrees at 8 bases. V was clipped by 0 bases and J by 3 bases; unmatched bases: 2. The CDR3 runs 14 residues. Germline V gives CDR1 SGHNT, CDR2 YYREEE (reference sequence). CDR3 sequence: CASSLAQGDYEQYF. The DNA of the CDR3 is TGTGCCAGCAGCTTGGCACAGGGGGACTACGAGCAGTACTTC.

This chain uses TRBV2 with TRBJ2-5; tentative D call: TRBD2 (6 bases). This CDR3 is built from 14 residues. Germline V lookup: CDR1 SNHLY, CDR2 FYNNEI. V lost 7 bases and J lost 5, with 17 bases in between. The CDR3 region has the DNA TGTGCCAGCACCACCCCGGGACTCTTGGAGACCCAGTACTTC. Its protein product is CASTTPGLLETQYF.

The rearrangement links TRBV29-1 to TRBJ1-5; 9 bases are a match to TRBD1. The CDR3 covers 13 residues. Per the germline V gene, CDR1 is SQVTM and CDR2 is ANQGSEA. The ends lost 7 bases at V and 2 bases at J; junction bases unmatched: 3. The CDR3 is CSARTGGNQPQHF. CDR3 in DNA: TGCAGCGCACGGACAGGGGGCAATCAGCCCCAGCATTTT.

The chain employs TRBV5-1 and TRBJ2-1, with 7 bases that match TRBD2. Germline V gives CDR1 SGHRS, CDR2 YFSETQ. The CDR3 contains 9 residues. The CDR3 nucleotides read TGCGCGCTCGGGGGGGAGCAGTTCTTC. Protein product: CALGGEQFF.

This clone occurred once. V gene TRBV4-1 combines with J gene TRBJ2-7, with 7 bases identical to TRBD2. There are 16 residues in the CDR3. Germline CDR1 and CDR2: MGHRA and YSYEKL. The junction had 8 bases not matched to a gene; V was cut back by 1 base and J by 2 bases. The CDR3 DNA reads TGCGCCAGCAGCCAAGTGACCGCCGGGACTACCTACGAGCAGTACTTC. It translates to CASSQVTAGTTYEQYF.

This clone appeared a single time. The chain has TRBV6-6 and TRBJ2-1; D unresolved. This CDR3 is built from 14 residues. V shed 7 bases and J shed 5 bases, with 15 bases lying between them. Germline V lookup: CDR1 MNHNY, CDR2 SVGAGI (reference sequence). CDR3 nucleotide sequence: TGTGCCAGCACCACGAGGCAGCCAGACAATGAGCAGTTCTTC. Its translation is CASTTRQPDNEQFF.

This clone was found once. The chain uses TRBV7-2 and TRBJ2-4; 7 bases are shared with TRBD2. Germline lookup yields CDR1 SGHTA and CDR2 FQGNSA. V lost 3 bases to trimming and J lost 9 bases; unmatched junction nucleotides: 14. This CDR3 spans 16 amino acids. DNA for the CDR3: TGTGCCAGCAGCTTTGGGGGAGGCGCGGGGGTCGGCATTCAGTACTTC. Amino acid sequence: CASSFGGGAGVGIQYF.

The chain has TRBV9 and TRBJ1-1; TRBD1 aligns across 7 bases. The CDR3 is made up of 14 amino acids. CDR1 is SGDLS, CDR2 YYNGEE, per germline. J was trimmed by 4 bases and V by 3 bases; bases with no gene match: 6. This CDR3 reads CASSETGLGTEAFF. The CDR3 DNA follows: TGTGCCAGCAGCGAGACAGGGCTAGGCACTGAAGCTTTCTTT.